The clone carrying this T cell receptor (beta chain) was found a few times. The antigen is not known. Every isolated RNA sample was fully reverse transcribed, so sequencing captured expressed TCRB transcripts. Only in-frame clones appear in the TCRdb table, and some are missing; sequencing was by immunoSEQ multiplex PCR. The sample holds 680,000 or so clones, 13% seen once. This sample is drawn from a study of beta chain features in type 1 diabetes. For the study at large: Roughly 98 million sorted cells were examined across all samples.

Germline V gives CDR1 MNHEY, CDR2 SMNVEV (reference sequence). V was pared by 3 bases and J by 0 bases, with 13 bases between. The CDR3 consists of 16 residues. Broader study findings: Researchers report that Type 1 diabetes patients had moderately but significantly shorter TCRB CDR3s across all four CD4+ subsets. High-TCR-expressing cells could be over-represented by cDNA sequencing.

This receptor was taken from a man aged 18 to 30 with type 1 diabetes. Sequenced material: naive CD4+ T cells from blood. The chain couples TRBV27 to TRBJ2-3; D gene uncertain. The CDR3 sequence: CASSFLWTISTDTQYF. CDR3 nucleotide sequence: TGTGCCAGCAGTTTCCTCTGGACCATTAGCACAGATACGCAGTATTTT.